This TCR beta chain was identified in a study of T cell responses to AZD1222 COVID-19 vaccine. Data came from immunoSEQ multiplex PCR; TCRdb stores just in-frame clones and leaves some out. The profile covers fewer than 150,000 clones, with about 91% appearing a single time and about 3% taken by the ten largest. A word on this clone: Its target is not known.

Study-level results: Unmutated variant regions are reportedly the target of nearly half of TCRs that are spike-specific. Only a handful of AZD1222 recipients tested seropositive at baseline. Donors were chiefly white British, with a greater number of females, and clonal diversity was perhaps underestimated.

V dropped 3 bases and J dropped 2 bases, with 11 bases sitting between them. The CDR3 loop spans 14 amino acids. Per germline, CDR1 SGDLS and CDR2 YYNGEE. V and J are TRBV9 and TRBJ1-2, with D perhaps matching TRBD1 (6 bases). This receptor was obtained from an adult in good health. The specimen was peripheral blood, collected on day 0 of AZD1222 vaccination. CDR3 coding DNA: TGTGCCAGCAGCGAGGGGGACTACAACTATGGCTACACCTTC. Protein: CASSEGDYNYGYTF. Drawing the rest from reference TRBV9 and TRBJ1-2, the complete variable domain is DSGVTQTPKHLITATGQRVTLRCSPRSGDLSVYWYQQSLDQGLQFLIQYYNGEERAKGNILERFSAQQFPDLHSELNLSSLELGDSALYFCASSEGDYNYGYTFGSGTRLTVV.